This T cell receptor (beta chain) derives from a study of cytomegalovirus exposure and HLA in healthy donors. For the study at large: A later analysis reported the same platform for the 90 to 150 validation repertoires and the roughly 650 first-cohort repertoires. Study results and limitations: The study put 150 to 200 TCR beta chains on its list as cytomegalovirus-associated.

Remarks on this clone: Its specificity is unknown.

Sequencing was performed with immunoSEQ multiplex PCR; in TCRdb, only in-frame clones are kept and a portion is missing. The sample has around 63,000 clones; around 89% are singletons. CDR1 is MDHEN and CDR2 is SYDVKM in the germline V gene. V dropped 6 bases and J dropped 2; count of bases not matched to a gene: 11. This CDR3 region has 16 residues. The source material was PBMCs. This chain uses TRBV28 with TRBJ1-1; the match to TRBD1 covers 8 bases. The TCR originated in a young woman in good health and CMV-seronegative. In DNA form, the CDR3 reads TGTGCCAGCAGAACACCGGGGACAGGTCTAAACACTGAAGCTTTCTTT. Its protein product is CASRTPGTGLNTEAFF.